The entry that follows covers one T cell receptor (beta chain) sequence. V lost 3 bases and J 10 bases, leaving 13 bases between the germline ends. Germline assignment: CDR1 MNHNS and CDR2 SASEGT. The CDR3 runs 14 residues. The table came from immunoSEQ multiplex PCR; TCRdb's copy has only in-frame clones and leaves some out. This sample yields about 120,000 clones, of which about 92% are seen a single time; 1.7% belongs to the top ten. This entry belongs to a study of control samples from healthy donors and cancer patients. The chain employs TRBV6-1 and TRBJ1-6, with a tentative D call TRBD1 (5 bases). The receptor was isolated from a man aged 45 to 65 with head and neck cancer. Sequenced material: PBMCs. The CDR3 reads CASSEGRGRSPLHF. The CDR3 DNA follows: TGTGCCAGCAGTGAGGGTAGGGGTAGGTCACCCCTCCACTTT.